What follows is one TCR beta chain and its context. The antigen is not known. This sample is drawn from a study of cytomegalovirus exposure and HLA in healthy donors. Study summary: In a later analysis, the approximately 120 validation repertoires were reported to have used the same platform as the 600 to 800 first-cohort repertoires. Study-level points and caveats: The CMV antigen specificity of a few CMV-associated chains was confirmed through in vitro analysis. Investigators reported about 160 TCR beta chains as tied to cytomegalovirus.

Among the roughly 120 subjects of the validation cohort, separate from the roughly 650-subject first cohort, were the donors. Libraries were prepared by immunoSEQ multiplex PCR; TCRdb keeps only in-frame clonotypes and omits some of them. The data contain roughly 250,000 clones, approximately 83% of them singletons. This sequence originates from a woman in her thirties in good health and CMV-seropositive. The specimen sequenced was PBMCs.

CDR3 in DNA: TGCGCCAGCAGCTTGTGGGGATCCGGAGACAGGGTGGGTAATGAGCAGTTCTTC. Translated: CASSLWGSGDRVGNEQFF. The chain is built from TRBV5-1 and TRBJ2-1, with 7 bases fitting TRBD1. This CDR3 spans 18 amino acids. V gave up 1 base and J gave up 7 bases; unmatched junction bases: 17. The germline V gene encodes CDR1 SGHRS and CDR2 YFSETQ. Full variable domain (remainder filled in from reference TRBV5-1 and TRBJ2-1): KAGVTQTPRYLIKTRGQQVTLSCSPISGHRSVSWYQQTPGQGLQFLFEYFSETQRNKGNFPGRFSGRQFSNSRSEMNVSTLELGDSALYLCASSLWGSGDRVGNEQFFGPGTRLTVL.